The clone carrying this T cell receptor beta chain appeared a few times. Produced via immunoSEQ multiplex PCR; TCRdb's table is partial and in-frame only. The sample carries 150,000 to 200,000 clones, around 93% recorded once. This sample was taken from a study of blood T cell repertoires in COVID-19. About the study: T cells, B-cell-depleted T cells, or PBMCs provided the cDNA or gDNA that served as material.

The CDR3 spans 14 residues. The chain carries TRBV21-1 and TRBJ1-1; the table's D call, TRBD1, has no DNA check behind it. TRBV21-1 is designated a pseudogene. The specimen sequenced was peripheral blood. The receptor was isolated from a woman in her fifties or sixties with acute or convalescent COVID-19. As DNA, the CDR3 is TGTGCCAGCGGGGGTCAGGGGGAAAGGGGAGAAGCTTTCTTT. This codes for CASGGQGERGEAFF.